The 6 T cell receptor beta chains below were found in one sample sequenced in a study of cytomegalovirus exposure and HLA in healthy donors. The repertoire was sequenced with immunoSEQ multiplex PCR; TCRdb's copy has only in-frame clones and lacks some. The sample holds about 220,000 clones; 75% to 95% are singletons and the top ten take approximately 1.1%. The source material was PBMCs. The receptor set was obtained from a young woman in good health and CMV-seronegative.

The J gene is TRBJ1-1, the V gene TRBV30; D remains unclear. The CDR3 loop spans 13 amino acids. With 6 bases removed from V and 0 bases from J, the gap between germline ends came to 11 bases. Germline values: CDR1 GTSNPN, CDR2 SVGIG (reference sequence). DNA of the CDR3: TGTGCCTGCAAGCAGAGGGTGAACACTGAAGCTTTCTTT. It codes for CACKQRVNTEAFF. Filled out from reference TRBV30 and TRBJ1-1, the complete variable domain reads SQTIHQWPATLVQPVGSPLSLECTVEGTSNPNLYWYRQAAGRGLQLLFYSVGIGQISSEVPQNLSASRPQDRQFILSSKKLLLSDSGFYLCACKQRVNTEAFFGQGTRLTVV.

The rearrangement joins TRBV5-1 to TRBJ1-4; the match to TRBD1 covers 7 bases. CDR1 and CDR2 from the germline V gene are SGHRS and YFSETQ. CDR3 size: 14 residues. The V and J ends lost 2 bases and 8 bases, in that order; junction bases with no gene match: 6. CDR3 protein: CASSFEGAQEKLFF. The CDR3 DNA follows: TGCGCCAGCAGCTTTGAGGGGGCGCAGGAAAAACTGTTTTTT.

In its sample, this clone was seen a few times. V gene TRBV15 combines with J gene TRBJ1-6, with D possibly being TRBD1 (6 bases). CDR1 and CDR2 from the germline V gene are LNHNV and YYDKDF (reference sequence). The CDR3 runs 15 residues. Trimming shortened V by 0 bases and J by 9 bases, and 12 bases separated the two germline ends. CDR3 amino acids: CATSRDSGDSSPLHF. The CDR3 bases are TGTGCCACCAGCAGAGATTCAGGGGATAGTTCACCCCTCCACTTT. Combining the CDR3 with reference TRBV15 and TRBJ1-6 gives the whole variable domain DAMVIQNPRYQVTQFGKPVTLSCSQTLNHNVMYWYQQKSSQAPKLLFHYYDKDFNNEADTPDNFQSRRPNTSFCFLDIRSPGLGDTAMYLCATSRDSGDSSPLHFGNGTRLTVT.

In this sample, this clone turned up once. This chain uses TRBV11-2 with TRBJ2-2; TRBD1 agrees at 8 bases. With V trimmed by 3 bases and J by 0 bases, 9 bases remained unmatched. The CDR3 has 18 amino acids. The germline V gene has CDR1 SGHAT and CDR2 FQNNGV. CDR3 DNA: TGTGCCAGCAGCTTCCCGACAGGGGACACTGCGAACACCGGGGAGCTGTTTTTT. Translating gives CASSFPTGDTANTGELFF.

Written as DNA, the CDR3 is TGTGCCAGCAGTGAGACGGGTCCTGGTGGCTACACCTTC. Translating it yields CASSETGPGGYTF. The rearrangement uses TRBV6-4 and TRBJ1-2; D ambiguous. The CDR3 runs to 13 residues. Germline assignment: CDR1 MRHNA and CDR2 SNTAGT. Trimming removed 3 bases at V and 7 bases at J, with 12 bases between.

The chain has TRBV5-6 and TRBJ2-5; possible D gene TRBD2, 6 bases. Germline loops: CDR1 SGHDT, CDR2 YYEEEE. The length of the CDR3 is 13 residues. V lost 4 bases and J lost 9, with 16 bases in between. The CDR3 sequence: CASSGAGLMAQYF. The CDR3 DNA is TGTGCCAGCAGCGGTGCGGGGCTCATGGCCCAGTACTTC.